Presented here are 17 T cell receptor beta chains from one specimen sequenced in a study of blood T cell repertoires in COVID-19. Sequencing used immunoSEQ multiplex PCR; TCRdb keeps in-frame clones, though not all of them. The table lists about 94,000 clones, 75% to 85% of them singletons. The sample comprised peripheral blood. Every receptor here comes from a human donor in a cohort sampled during active COVID-19.

This clone has more than one count but fewer than ten. The chain is built from TRBV28 and TRBJ1-5, with D possibly being TRBD1 (6 bases). Germline V gives CDR1 MDHEN, CDR2 SYDVKM. V shed 10 bases and J shed 2 bases, with 21 bases lying between them. This CDR3 contains 16 residues. CDR3 coding DNA: TGTGCCACCTCAAGGGGGGGCGGCGGGGGCAATCAGCCCCAGCATTTT. Protein product: CATSRGGGGGNQPQHF.

The chain links TRBV20-1 to TRBJ1-2, with D hard to call. The length of the CDR3 is 11 residues. The germline gives CDR1 DFQATT, CDR2 SNEGSKA (reference sequence). CDR3 DNA sequence: TGCAGGGCGGGCGGAGACGTTGGCTACACCTTC. Protein sequence: CRAGGDVGYTF.

This clone was counted once. The genes are TRBV18 and TRBJ1-1; 8 bases are a match to TRBD1. This CDR3 is 14 amino acids long. Germline CDR1 reads KGHSH; CDR2 reads LQKENI. V gave up 4 bases and J gave up 4 bases; unmatched junction bases: 5. The CDR3 sequence: CASSLGQALTEAFF. DNA for the CDR3: TGTGCCAGCTCACTGGGACAGGCTCTCACTGAAGCTTTCTTT.

V and J are TRBV6-5 and TRBJ1-3; D unclear. Trimming stripped 11 bases from V and 4 bases from J, with 18 bases between. Germline V lookup: CDR1 MNHEY, CDR2 SVGAGI. The CDR3 contains 14 residues. The CDR3 region is CAATRAGSGNTIYF. In DNA, the CDR3 is TGTGCCGCCACGAGAGCGGGGTCCGGAAACACCATATATTTT.

The chain recombines TRBV21-1 with TRBJ1-5. TRBV21-1 is deemed a pseudogene. CDR3 length: 13 residues. CDR3 sequence: CASRRMGGQPQHF. The CDR3 nucleotides read TGTGCCAGCCGTAGAATGGGAGGGCAGCCCCAGCATTTT.

This rearrangement joins TRBV2 to TRBJ2-7; TRBD2 matches 12 bases. Germline V gene lookup returns CDR1 SNHLY and CDR2 FYNNEI. V shed 6 bases, J shed 12 bases, and the junction held 18 bases outside the gene matches. CDR3 length equals 16 residues. CDR3 amino acids: CASSPEGGTSGSLRYF. The CDR3, as DNA: TGTGCCAGCAGCCCGGAGGGGGGGACTAGCGGGTCTCTCCGGTACTTC.

The CDR3 nucleotides read TGTGCCAGCAGCCCGTCCCGGGACAGGGCCCCGCTTTTAAATCAGCCCCAGCATTTT. Its translation: CASSPSRDRAPLLNQPQHF. The chain joins TRBV5-5 to TRBJ1-5; TRBD1 aligns across 9 bases. Per the germline V gene, CDR1 is SGHKS and CDR2 is YYEKEE (reference sequence). The CDR3 has 19 amino acids. The junction had 18 bases not matched to a gene; V was cut back by 4 bases and J by 4 bases.

The chain is built from TRBV6-5 and TRBJ1-2, with D unclear. Germline V CDR1 and CDR2: MNHEY, SVGAGI. V was cut by 4 bases and J by 5 bases, with 8 bases left in between. The CDR3 has 12 residues. The CDR3 spells CASSSTVYGYTF. The CDR3 region has the DNA TGTGCCAGCAGTTCGACTGTGTATGGCTACACCTTC.

V usage is TRBV4-1 and J usage is TRBJ2-6; 9 bases line up with TRBD2. Germline trimming cut 1 base from V and 0 bases from J; bases unmatched to any gene: 1. The CDR3 totals 17 residues. Germline V gene data show CDR1 as MGHRA and CDR2 as YSYEKL. For the CDR3, the DNA is TGCGCCAGCAGCCAAGGTAGCGGGAGCTCTGGGGCCAACGTCCTGACTTTC. Translated: CASSQGSGSSGANVLTF.

The chain couples TRBV2 to TRBJ2-1; D may be TRBD1 (6 bases). The CDR3 sequence is 14 residues long. Trimming left V 6 bases short and J 3 bases short, with 12 bases between. In germline, CDR1 is SNHLY, CDR2 FYNNEI. Written as DNA, the CDR3 is TGTGCCAGCAGGACCGGGACACACTACAATGAGCAGTTCTTC. Translation: CASRTGTHYNEQFF.

This clone was counted once. This chain links TRBV24-1 with TRBJ1-1; weak D call: TRBD1 (5 bases). Germline-derived CDR1 and CDR2 are KGHDR and SFDVKD. Trimming took off 7 bases at V and 1 base at J, with 15 bases between the two ends. The CDR3 contains 15 residues. The CDR3 spells CATSSGGLGNTEAFF. DNA of the CDR3: TGTGCCACCAGCTCGGGGGGATTGGGGAACACTGAAGCTTTCTTT.

This rearrangement joins TRBV7-2 to TRBJ2-7, with D tentatively TRBD2 (5 bases). There are 13 residues in the CDR3. Trimming cost V 3 bases and J 6 bases, with 12 bases left between them. CDR1 is SGHTA, CDR2 FQGNSA, per germline. The CDR3 sequence is CASSFGGGLEQYF. The CDR3 DNA is TGTGCCAGCAGCTTTGGAGGCGGTCTCGAGCAGTACTTC.

The CDR3 sequence: CASSLDISGTGGARITGYTF. DNA for the CDR3: TGTGCCAGCAGCTTAGATATATCCGGGACAGGGGGCGCCAGGATTACTGGCTACACCTTC. The chain uses TRBV11-2 and TRBJ1-2; TRBD1 matches at 12 bases. With V trimmed by 0 bases and J by 7 bases, 18 bases remained unmatched. The CDR3 runs to 20 residues. Per germline, CDR1 SGHAT and CDR2 FQNNGV.

The J gene is TRBJ2-7, the V gene TRBV7-9; 12 bases are shared with TRBD2. CDR3 size: 14 residues. The trim removed 5 bases at V and 5 bases at J, leaving 4 bases unmatched. The germline CDR1 and CDR2 sequences are SEHNR and FQNEAQ (reference sequence). The CDR3 DNA reads TGTGCCAGCAGCCCTAGCGGGAGGGTCAACGAGCAGTACTTC. It is translated as CASSPSGRVNEQYF.

This rearrangement joins TRBV10-3 to TRBJ1-1; maybe TRBD1 (6 bases). V lost 9 bases, J lost 1 base, and 9 bases lay in between. Germline-derived CDR1 and CDR2 are ENHRY and SYGVKD. The CDR3 is made up of 12 amino acids. CDR3 protein: CAIGGSNTEAFF. The CDR3 nucleotides read TGTGCCATTGGGGGCTCGAACACTGAAGCTTTCTTT.

The chain joins TRBV9 to TRBJ1-1; D is uncertain. V lost 4 bases and J lost 4, with 11 bases in between. Germline loops: CDR1 SGDLS, CDR2 YYNGEE. The CDR3 covers 13 residues. CDR3 DNA sequence: TGTGCCAGCAGCCCCCTCTGGAGCACTGAAGCTTTCTTT. The encoded protein is CASSPLWSTEAFF.

The chain links TRBV10-1 to TRBJ2-7; TRBD1 is a possible D gene (5 bases). The V gene's germline CDR1 is WNHNN and CDR2 SYGVQD (reference sequence). The CDR3 runs 13 residues. V was clipped by 1 base and J by 6 bases, with 10 bases between them. The CDR3 sequence is CASSEYGALEQYF. The CDR3 DNA is TGCGCCAGCAGTGAGTATGGGGCCCTCGAGCAGTACTTC.